The entry that follows covers one TCR beta chain sequence. The antigen remains undetermined. This entry is derived from a study of blood T cells in healthy people across ages. The study's findings and limits: More naive CD4+ cells and higher diversity marked long-lived donors relative to aged donors.

For the second PCR, which ran for 7 to 11 cycles, a sample-barcoded 5' primer and a J-beta primer mix were used. Each CDR3 protein gets one entry after TCRdb re-called the 5' RACE reads with MiXCR. The table lists around 1,500,000 distinct CDR3 sequences, roughly 28% of them singletons. Germline lookup yields CDR1 MNHNS and CDR2 SASEGT. The CDR3 consists of 18 residues. This clonotype originated in a woman aged 25-40 years in good health. Specimen: blood. The chain uses TRBV6-1 and TRBJ2-4; 7 bases line up with TRBD1. The J call is in doubt because the DNA end fits TRBJ2-7 better. The CDR3 spells CASSPRGRDSHSDYEQYF. CDR3 DNA: TGTGCCAGCAGCCCTCGGGGAAGGGACAGCCACTCTGACTACGAGCAGTACTTC.